The clone carrying this TCR beta chain was counted only a few times. The data are from a study of CD8+CD57+ T cells in acquired aplastic anemia. Study at large: DNA from sorted CD4+ and CD8+ cells averaged 3.2 ug.

The junction had 5 bases not matched to a gene; V was cut back by 3 bases and J by 4 bases. The CDR3 has 14 residues. Germline CDR1 reads WSHSY; CDR2 reads SAAADI. Profiles of TCR beta VDJ and CDR3 were generated from a genomic DNA template. Each CDR3 protein is one row after TCRdb ran MiXCR on the reads. There are about 42,000 distinct CDR3 sequences in the sample; about 70% occur only once, and 23% lies in the top ten. The specimen sequenced was sorted CD4+, CD8+, or CD8+CD57+ T cells (not recorded which) from PBMCs. This chain uses TRBV10-2 with TRBJ2-7; 8 bases agree with TRBD1. This receptor was taken from a human donor in good health, serving as a control. This CDR3 is CASSDGTGWYEQYF. CDR3 sequence (DNA): TGCGCCAGCAGTGATGGGACAGGTTGGTACGAGCAGTACTTC.